The table lists the clone carrying this TCR beta chain with a count of one. The CDR3 covers 13 residues. Trimming cost V 0 bases and J 3 bases, with 5 bases left between them. The V gene's germline CDR1 is SGHVS and CDR2 FQNEAQ. These data belong to a study of CD8 T cells in Susac syndrome. cDNA came from roughly 0.53 to 1 ug RNA primed by random hexamers. TCRdb reprocessed the immunoSEQ multiplex PCR reads with MiXCR, giving one entry per CDR3 protein. The data show approximately 180,000 distinct CDR3 sequences, roughly 91% seen once. Isolation of CD8+ and CD4+ T cells was performed negatively, whereas enrichment of TEMRA cells was done by FACS.

Sequencing was done on a sample of CD4+ T cells from PBMCs. The V and J genes are TRBV7-8 and TRBJ1-1; possibly TRBD1 for D (5 bases). The source is a human donor with Susac syndrome. CDR3 nucleotide sequence: TGTGCCAGCAGCTTAGCGGGGCACACTGAAGCTTTCTTT. It yields the protein CASSLAGHTEAFF.